A single sample is the source of the 17 T cell receptor beta chains below, sequenced in a study of cytomegalovirus exposure and HLA in healthy donors. This PCR relied on a set of 60 Vbeta primers and 13 Jbeta primers. The method was immunoSEQ multiplex PCR; TCRdb's version includes in-frame clones alone and lacks a portion of them. Seen here are 100,000 to 150,000 clones, over 8% observed once, and the top ten hold 4.5% to 7%. The sample taken for sequencing was PBMCs. Source of these receptors: a man aged 35 to 55 in good health and CMV-seronegative.

This clone occurred a few times. The rearrangement joins TRBV5-3 to TRBJ1-4; 9 bases line up with TRBD1. TRBV5-3 falls under the ORF class, with uncertain function. V shed 4 bases, J shed 1 base, and the junction held 11 bases outside the gene matches. CDR3 length equals 18 residues. This CDR3 reads CARSPRRDREITNEKLFF. The CDR3 region has the DNA TGTGCCAGAAGCCCTCGAAGGGACAGGGAGATAACTAATGAAAAACTGTTTTTT.

This clone was seen a few times. The V and J genes are TRBV11-2 and TRBJ2-1; 11 nucleotides line up with TRBD2. Germline V gives CDR1 SGHAT, CDR2 FQNNGV. V gave up 6 bases and J gave up 5 bases; unmatched junction bases: 9. This CDR3 has 16 amino acids. As DNA, the CDR3 is TGTGCCAGCAGTTATAGCGGGGGGGCCGACCACAATGAGCAGTTCTTC. This gives the protein CASSYSGGADHNEQFF.

This clone was recorded a few times. This rearrangement joins TRBV7-9 to TRBJ1-2; no firm D call. The CDR3 is 12 residues long. Germline values: CDR1 SEHNR, CDR2 FQNEAQ (reference sequence). V lost 1 base to trimming and J lost 6 bases, with 6 bases between them. The CDR3 sequence is CASSLGLDGYTF. DNA for the CDR3: TGTGCCAGCAGCTTAGGACTCGATGGCTACACCTTC.

This clone has only a few counts. The chain is built from TRBV5-5 and TRBJ2-7; 8 bases map to TRBD2. Germline V gene sequence: CDR1 SGHKS, CDR2 YYEKEE (reference sequence). The CDR3 spans 17 residues. V trimming: 0 bases; J trimming: 2 bases; junction bases outside the gene matches: 10. CDR3 nucleotide sequence: TGTGCCAGCAGCTTGGCCCTATCCAGCGGGGGAACCTACGAGCAGTACTTC. Protein: CASSLALSSGGTYEQYF.

This clone appeared a few times. The rearrangement joins TRBV19 to TRBJ1-1; D might be TRBD1 (5 bases). The CDR3 length is 15 residues. The V gene lost 1 base and the J gene lost 1 base, with 10 bases spanning the gap. The germline V gene encodes CDR1 LNHDA and CDR2 SQIVND (reference sequence). The CDR3 here is CASSIAAGKNTEAFF. In DNA, the CDR3 is TGTGCCAGTAGTATAGCTGCAGGGAAGAACACTGAAGCTTTCTTT.

This clone came up a few times. The chain employs TRBV4-2 and TRBJ1-4; 7 bases fit TRBD1. Germline lookup yields CDR1 LGHNA and CDR2 YNFKEQ. The CDR3 contains 15 residues. The trim removed 5 bases at V and 4 bases at J, leaving 7 bases unmatched. For the CDR3, the DNA is TGTGCCAGCAGCGATTCGGACAGGAGTAATGAAAAACTGTTTTTT. Translation gives CASSDSDRSNEKLFF.

In this sample, this clone turned up a few times. The gene calls are TRBV6-5 and TRBJ1-4; tentatively, D is TRBD1 (5 bases). V was shortened by 6 bases and J by 8 bases, with 13 bases between the two germline ends. This CDR3 spans 13 amino acids. Germline-derived CDR1 and CDR2 are MNHEY and SVGAGI. The CDR3 DNA is TGTGCCAGCAGCTCGACAGTCAGGGAAAAACTGTTTTTT. Protein: CASSSTVREKLFF.

This clone has more than one count but fewer than ten. For the CDR3, the DNA is TGCGCCAGCAGCTTGGACGGGGGGACAACTGAAGCTTTCTTT. Translation gives CASSLDGGTTEAFF. V and J are TRBV5-1 and TRBJ1-1; maybe TRBD1 (6 bases). The CDR3 loop spans 14 amino acids. Trimming pared 0 bases from V and 5 bases from J, leaving 11 bases between. CDR1 and CDR2 (germline): SGHRS, YFSETQ.

V gene TRBV6-5 combines with J gene TRBJ2-1; TRBD1 is a possible D gene (6 bases). The CDR3 extends over 14 amino acids. V dropped 5 bases and J dropped 5 bases, with 13 bases sitting between them. Germline V gives CDR1 MNHEY, CDR2 SVGAGI. CDR3 residues: CASSETGQDNEQFF. In DNA form, the CDR3 reads TGTGCCAGCAGTGAGACAGGTCAGGACAATGAGCAGTTCTTC.

This clone has a handful of counts. The CDR3 region is CASSDTSNQPQHF. The CDR3 DNA is TGTGCCAGCAGCGACACAAGCAATCAGCCCCAGCATTTT. V and J are TRBV7-2 and TRBJ1-5; unclear D gene. This CDR3 is 13 amino acids long. CDR1 is SGHTA, CDR2 FQGNSA, per germline. The germline V and J ends were trimmed by 5 bases and 1 base, with 6 bases remaining between them. Using reference TRBV7-2 and TRBJ1-5 for the parts outside the CDR3, the full variable domain is GAGVSQSPSNKVTEKGKDVELRCDPISGHTALYWYRQSLGQGLEFLIYFQGNSAPDKSGLPSDRFSAERTGGSVSTLTIQRTQQEDSAVYLCASSDTSNQPQHFGDGTRLSIL.

This clone appeared a few times. V and J are TRBV2 and TRBJ2-7; possible D gene TRBD1, 5 bases. V dropped 7 bases and J dropped 4 bases, with 14 bases sitting between them. Germline V gene sequence: CDR1 SNHLY, CDR2 FYNNEI. The CDR3 spans 13 residues. The CDR3 nucleotides read TGTGCCAGCACCCAGGGTCCAATGTACGAGCAGTACTTC. Residues: CASTQGPMYEQYF.

The chain combines TRBV6-6 with TRBJ2-3; tentative D call: TRBD2 (5 bases). Germline CDR1 reads MNHNY; CDR2 reads SVGAGI (reference sequence). This CDR3 is built from 14 residues. V was trimmed by 2 bases and J by 1 base, leaving 7 bases between them. Here the CDR3 DNA reads TGTGCCAGCAGTTACCCCGGGGGCACAGATACGCAGTATTTT. Its protein is CASSYPGGTDTQYF.

The V call is TRBV4-1, the J call TRBJ2-7; no clear D gene. This CDR3 spans 14 amino acids. The ends were cut back, 4 bases at V and 2 bases at J, with 12 bases in the middle. From germline, CDR1 is MGHRA and CDR2 YSYEKL. The CDR3 spells CASSPKARPYEQYF. DNA of the CDR3: TGCGCCAGCAGCCCGAAAGCTCGCCCCTACGAGCAGTACTTC.

This clone was observed a handful of times. This chain links TRBV19 with TRBJ1-2; 8 nucleotides line up with TRBD1. The germline gives CDR1 LNHDA, CDR2 SQIVND (reference sequence). V shed 5 bases and J 4 bases; nucleotides not matched to a gene: 12. The CDR3 sequence is 16 residues long. The chain's CDR3 is CASSPPGQEIGYGYTF. The DNA of the CDR3 is TGTGCCAGTAGTCCTCCGGGACAGGAGATTGGCTATGGCTACACCTTC.

On this clone: Given the absence of the conserved phenylalanine or tryptophan at the CDR3 end, a read error is likely. No DNA is shown, since the ends of the CDR3 on it are uncertain; the CDR3 is the one TCRdb lists. This CDR3 is CASSEGAP. The chain links TRBV10-2 to TRBJ2-7; the table's D gene call, TRBD1, was not cross checked with the DNA. Germline values: CDR1 WSHSY, CDR2 SAAADI. The CDR3 comprises 8 residues, both ends counted.

This clone was counted a few times. V gene TRBV11-2 combines with J gene TRBJ2-1; weak D call: TRBD2 (7 bases). V lost 1 base and J lost 6, with 16 bases in between. This CDR3 contains 16 residues. Germline assignment: CDR1 SGHAT and CDR2 FQNNGV. The CDR3 loop is CASSLGGGGPSNEQFF. CDR3 DNA: TGTGCCAGCAGCTTAGGTGGGGGGGGGCCTAGCAATGAGCAGTTCTTC.

This chain joins TRBV6-4 and TRBJ2-3, with TRBD2 matching over 8 bases. Germline trimming cut 3 bases from V and 7 bases from J; bases unmatched to any gene: 9. Germline V lookup: CDR1 MRHNA, CDR2 SNTAGT. The CDR3 sequence is 15 residues long. The CDR3 DNA reads TGTGCCAGCAGTGAAGGCGGGGGGCCACCTCATACGCAGTATTTT. It encodes CASSEGGGPPHTQYF.